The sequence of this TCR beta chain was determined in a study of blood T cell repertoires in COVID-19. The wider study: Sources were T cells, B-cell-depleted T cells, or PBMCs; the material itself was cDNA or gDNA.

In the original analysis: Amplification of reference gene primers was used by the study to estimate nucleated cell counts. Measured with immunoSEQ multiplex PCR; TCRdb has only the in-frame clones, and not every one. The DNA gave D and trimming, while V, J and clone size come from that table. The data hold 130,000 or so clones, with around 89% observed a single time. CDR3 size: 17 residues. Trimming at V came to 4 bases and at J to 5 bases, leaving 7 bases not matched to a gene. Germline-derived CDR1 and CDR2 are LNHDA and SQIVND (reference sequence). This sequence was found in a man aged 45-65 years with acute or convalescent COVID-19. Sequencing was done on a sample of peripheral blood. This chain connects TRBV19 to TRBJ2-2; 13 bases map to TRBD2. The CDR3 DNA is TGTGCCAGTAGTACCGTCGGACTAGCGGGAGCGACCGGGGAGCTGTTTTTT. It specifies CASSTVGLAGATGELFF.